These 5 T cell receptor beta chains came from one sample sequenced in a study of T cells in Graves' hyperthyroidism and ophthalmopathy. Amplification targeted TCR beta CDR3 regions from RNA transcripts. In the first-round RT-PCR of the TCR CDR3, the HTBI primer set was used. TCRdb reprocessed the multiplex PCR reads via MiXCR and lists one record per CDR3 protein. The sample carries fewer than 450,000 distinct CDR3 sequences, approximately 17% recorded once. The source material was blood. The receptor source for this set is a woman between 25 and 40 years old with Graves' hyperthyroidism that later progressed to Graves' ophthalmopathy.

The chain has TRBV20-1 and TRBJ2-4, with 8 bases matching TRBD2. CDR3 size: 12 residues. Germline CDR1 DFQATT, CDR2 SNEGSKA (reference sequence). V trimming: 5 bases; J trimming: 6 bases; junction bases outside the gene matches: 3. This CDR3 is CSAGTSGNIQYF. The CDR3 DNA follows: TGCAGTGCTGGGACTAGTGGAAACATTCAGTACTTC.

The sample holds many counts of this clonotype. The chain recombines TRBV11-2 with TRBJ1-1, with D possibly being TRBD1 (5 bases). CDR1 SGHAT and CDR2 FQNNGV come from the germline V gene. The CDR3 totals 14 residues. Between the trimmed V and J ends, which lost 3 bases and 11 bases, there was a span of 19 bases. CDR3: CASSFHRDPGDAFF. Here the CDR3 DNA reads TGTGCCAGCAGCTTTCATCGGGACCCAGGAGACGCTTTCTTT.

The chain uses TRBV29-1 and TRBJ2-1; D perhaps matches TRBD1 (6 bases). Deletions cut 7 bases from V and 8 bases from J, with 33 bases between. CDR1 is SQVTM, CDR2 ANQGSEA, per germline. The CDR3 contains 18 residues. The CDR3 here is CSATPPGHLQRGQDEQFF. The CDR3 coding sequence is TGCAGCGCGACCCCTCCGGGACACCTTCAAAGAGGTCAGGATGAGCAGTTCTTC.

V is TRBV7-3 and J is TRBJ2-1, with 12 bases lining up with TRBD2. V dropped 0 bases and J dropped 7; count of bases not matched to a gene: 7. CDR1 and CDR2 from the germline V gene are SGHTA and FQGTGA. CDR3 length equals 17 residues. CDR3 nucleotide sequence: TGTGCCAGCAGCTTAACTACGACTAGCGGGAGTTTAAATGAGCAGTTCTTC. Translation: CASSLTTTSGSLNEQFF.

This clonotype was observed at least ten times. V is TRBV28 and J is TRBJ2-7, with 11 bases fitting TRBD2. This CDR3 has 19 residues. Trimming took 7 bases from V and 7 from J; bases not matched to a gene: 24. Germline lookup yields CDR1 MDHEN and CDR2 SYDVKM. The CDR3 nucleotides read TGTGCCAGCACCCACTCCCTGGGCCTAGCGGGGGGCTCGGTGGGGGAGCAGTACTTC. Translation: CASTHSLGLAGGSVGEQYF.